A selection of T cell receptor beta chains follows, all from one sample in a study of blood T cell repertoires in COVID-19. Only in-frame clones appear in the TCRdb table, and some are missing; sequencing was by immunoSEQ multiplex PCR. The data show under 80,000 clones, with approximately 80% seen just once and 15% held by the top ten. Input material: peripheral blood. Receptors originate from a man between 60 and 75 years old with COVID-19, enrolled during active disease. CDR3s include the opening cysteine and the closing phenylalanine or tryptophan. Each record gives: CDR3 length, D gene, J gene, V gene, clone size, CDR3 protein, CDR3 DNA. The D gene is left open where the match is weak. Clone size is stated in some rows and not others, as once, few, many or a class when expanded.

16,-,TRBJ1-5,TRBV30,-,CAWSPRRGGINQPQHF,TGTGCCTGGAGCCCCCGCAGGGGAGGGATCAATCAGCCCCAGCATTTT
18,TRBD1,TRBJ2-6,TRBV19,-,CASSTGTGGTSGANVLTF,TGTGCCAGTAGTACCGGAACAGGGGGTACCTCTGGGGCCAACGTCCTGACTTTC
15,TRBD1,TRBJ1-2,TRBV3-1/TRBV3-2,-,CASSHLGQTNYGYTF,TGTGCCAGCAGCCATTTGGGACAGACAAACTATGGCTACACCTTC
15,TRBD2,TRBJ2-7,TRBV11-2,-,CASSLSLAASYEQYF,TGTGCCAGCAGCTTATCCCTAGCGGCTTCCTACGAGCAGTACTTC
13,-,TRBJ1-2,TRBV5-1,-,CASSLAVQYGYTF,TGCGCCAGCAGCTTGGCGGTGCAATATGGCTACACCTTC
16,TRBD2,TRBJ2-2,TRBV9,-,CASSVVRTSETGELFF,TGTGCCAGCAGCGTAGTTCGGACTAGCGAAACCGGGGAGCTGTTTTTT
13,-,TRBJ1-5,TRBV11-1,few,CASTSEPGQPQHF,TGTGCCAGCACTTCCGAGCCCGGTCAGCCCCAGCATTTT
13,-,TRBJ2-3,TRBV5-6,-,CASSLTVSDTQYF,TGTGCCAGCAGCTTGACAGTCTCTGATACGCAGTATTTT
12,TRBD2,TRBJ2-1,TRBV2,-,CASSASGREQFF,TGTGCCAGCAGTGCTAGCGGGCGCGAGCAGTTCTTC
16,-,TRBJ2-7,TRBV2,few,CASRPTLAGKSYEQYF,TGTGCCAGCAGACCTACACTAGCAGGGAAGTCCTACGAGCAGTACTTC
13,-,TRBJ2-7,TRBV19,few,CASSRDTAYEQYF,TGTGCCAGTAGCCGAGACACAGCCTACGAGCAGTACTTC
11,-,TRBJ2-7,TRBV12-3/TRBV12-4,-,CASSLTYEQYF,TGTGCCAGCAGTCTTACCTACGAGCAGTACTTC
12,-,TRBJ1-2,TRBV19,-,CASTLSNYGYTF,TGTGCCAGTACCCTTTCTAACTATGGCTACACCTTC
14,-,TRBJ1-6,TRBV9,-,CASSVEFAGSPLHF,TGTGCCAGCAGCGTAGAATTTGCAGGTTCACCCCTCCACTTT
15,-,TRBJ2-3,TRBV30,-,CAWSATGLWADTQYF,TGTGCCTGGAGCGCCACGGGACTGTGGGCAGATACGCAGTATTTT
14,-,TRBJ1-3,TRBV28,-,CASSLVQGQDTIYF,TGTGCCAGCAGTTTGGTCCAGGGTCAAGACACCATATATTTT
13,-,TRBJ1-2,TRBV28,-,CASRNNRGFGYTF,TGTGCCAGCAGGAATAACCGGGGGTTTGGCTACACCTTC
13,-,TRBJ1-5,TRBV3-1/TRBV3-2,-,CASSQGADQPQHF,TGTGCCAGCAGCCAAGGGGCCGATCAGCCCCAGCATTTT
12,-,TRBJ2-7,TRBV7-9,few,CASSRTGVEQYF,TGTGCCAGCAGCCGGACCGGGGTCGAGCAGTACTTC
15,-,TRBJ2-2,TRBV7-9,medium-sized,CASSFTGLNTGELFF,TGTGCCAGCAGCTTTACAGGGTTAAACACCGGGGAGCTGTTTTTT
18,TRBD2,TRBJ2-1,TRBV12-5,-,CASGMTSGRGGNHNEQFF,TGTGCTAGTGGTATGACTAGCGGGAGGGGGGGTAACCACAATGAGCAGTTCTTC
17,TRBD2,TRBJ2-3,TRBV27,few,CASKGLAGGRFTDTQYF,TGTGCCAGCAAAGGTCTAGCGGGGGGCCGTTTCACAGATACGCAGTATTTT
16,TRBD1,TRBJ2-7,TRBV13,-,CASSYTLGQDYYEQYF,TGTGCCAGCAGCTACACTTTGGGACAGGACTACTACGAGCAGTACTTC
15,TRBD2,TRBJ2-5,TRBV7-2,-,CASSLEASGGAAQYF,TGTGCCAGCAGCTTAGAGGCTAGCGGGGGGGCGGCCCAGTACTTC
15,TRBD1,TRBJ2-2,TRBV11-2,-,CASSPDRGRAGELFF,TGTGCCAGCAGCCCGGACAGGGGGCGAGCCGGGGAGCTGTTTTTT
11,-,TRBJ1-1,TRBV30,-,CAWSWGAEAFF,TGTGCCTGGAGTTGGGGAGCTGAAGCTTTCTTT
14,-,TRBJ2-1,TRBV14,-,CASSQVGHTNEQFF,TGTGCCAGCAGCCAAGTAGGACACACCAATGAGCAGTTCTTC
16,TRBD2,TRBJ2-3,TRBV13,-,CASSPGLAGYTDTQYF,TGTGCCAGCAGCCCGGGACTAGCGGGGTACACAGATACGCAGTATTTT
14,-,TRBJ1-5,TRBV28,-,CASRLMGGHQPQHF,TGTGCCAGCAGACTGATGGGAGGTCATCAGCCCCAGCATTTT
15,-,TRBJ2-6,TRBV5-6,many,CASSLGISGANVLTF,TGTGCCAGCAGCTTGGGTATCTCTGGGGCCAACGTCCTGACTTTC
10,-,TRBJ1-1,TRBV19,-,CATHSTEAFF,TGTGCCACCCACAGCACTGAAGCTTTCTTT
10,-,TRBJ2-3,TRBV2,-,CASGENTQYF,TGTGCCAGCGGAGAAAATACGCAGTATTTT
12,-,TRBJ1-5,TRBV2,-,CASSAYQEPQHF,TGTGCCAGCAGTGCCTACCAGGAGCCCCAGCATTTT
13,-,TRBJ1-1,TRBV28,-,CASRRAGRTEAFF,TGTGCCAGCAGACGGGCGGGAAGGACTGAAGCTTTCTTT
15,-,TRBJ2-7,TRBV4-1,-,CASSREKQMSYEQYF,TGCGCCAGCAGCCGAGAAAAACAGATGTCCTACGAGCAGTACTTC
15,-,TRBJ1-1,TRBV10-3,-,CAISESVSGRTEAFF,TGTGCCATCAGTGAGTCAGTCTCAGGGCGCACTGAAGCTTTCTTT
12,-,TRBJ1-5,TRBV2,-,CASGTQNQPQHF,TGTGCCAGCGGGACACAAAATCAGCCCCAGCATTTT
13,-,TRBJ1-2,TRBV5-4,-,CASSLEGSSGYTF,TGTGCCAGCAGCTTGGAAGGGAGCAGTGGCTACACCTTC
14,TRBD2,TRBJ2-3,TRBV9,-,CASSVGRGEGTQYF,TGTGCCAGCAGCGTAGGGCGGGGGGAGGGGACGCAGTATTTT
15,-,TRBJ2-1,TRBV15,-,CATSRVTGNYNEQFF,TGTGCCACCAGCAGAGTCACAGGAAACTACAATGAGCAGTTCTTC
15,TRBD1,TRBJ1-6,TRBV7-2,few,CASSPGRQGYSPLHF,TGTGCCAGCAGCCCAGGGAGACAGGGATATTCACCCCTCCACTTT
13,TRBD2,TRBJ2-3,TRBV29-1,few,CSGKREPTDTQYF,TGCAGCGGTAAGCGGGAGCCTACAGATACGCAGTATTTT
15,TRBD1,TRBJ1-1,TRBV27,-,CASSTTGEGNTEAFF,TGTGCCAGCAGTACCACAGGGGAAGGGAACACTGAAGCTTTCTTT
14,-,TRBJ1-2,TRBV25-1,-,CASSELIGGNGYTF,TGTGCCAGCAGTGAATTGATTGGAGGGAACGGCTACACCTTC
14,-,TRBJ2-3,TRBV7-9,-,CASSLEGSTDTQYF,TGTGCCAGCAGCTTAGAAGGGAGTACAGATACGCAGTATTTT
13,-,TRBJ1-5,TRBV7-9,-,CASSHEGDQPQHF,TGTGCCAGCAGCCATGAGGGGGATCAGCCCCAGCATTTT
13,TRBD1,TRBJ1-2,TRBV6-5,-,CASSRDSSYGYTF,TGTGCCAGCAGTCGGGACAGCTCCTATGGCTACACCTTC
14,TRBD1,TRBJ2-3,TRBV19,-,CASSIEGQYAPQYF,TGTGCCAGTAGTATAGAGGGACAGTACGCCCCGCAGTATTTT
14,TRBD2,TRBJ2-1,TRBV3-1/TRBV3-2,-,CASSQVSSGIEQFF,TGTGCCAGCAGCCAAGTTTCTAGCGGGATTGAGCAGTTCTTC
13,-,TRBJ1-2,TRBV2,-,CASSEAGGVGYTF,TGTGCCAGCAGTGAAGCGGGAGGGGTAGGCTACACCTTC
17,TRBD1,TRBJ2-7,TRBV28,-,CASSLAGRGTGAYEQYF,TGTGCCAGCAGTTTAGCCGGCAGAGGGACAGGGGCCTACGAGCAGTACTTC
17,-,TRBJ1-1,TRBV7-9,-,CASSSTDILRGNTEAFF,TGTGCCAGCAGCTCGACGGACATCCTAAGAGGGAACACTGAAGCTTTCTTT
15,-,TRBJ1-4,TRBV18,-,CASSPGTSGGEKLFF,TGTGCCAGCTCACCCGGGACATCGGGCGGTGAAAAACTGTTTTTT
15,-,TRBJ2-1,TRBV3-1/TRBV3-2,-,CASSQGASDYNEQFF,TGTGCCAGCAGCCAAGGCGCTAGCGACTACAATGAGCAGTTCTTC